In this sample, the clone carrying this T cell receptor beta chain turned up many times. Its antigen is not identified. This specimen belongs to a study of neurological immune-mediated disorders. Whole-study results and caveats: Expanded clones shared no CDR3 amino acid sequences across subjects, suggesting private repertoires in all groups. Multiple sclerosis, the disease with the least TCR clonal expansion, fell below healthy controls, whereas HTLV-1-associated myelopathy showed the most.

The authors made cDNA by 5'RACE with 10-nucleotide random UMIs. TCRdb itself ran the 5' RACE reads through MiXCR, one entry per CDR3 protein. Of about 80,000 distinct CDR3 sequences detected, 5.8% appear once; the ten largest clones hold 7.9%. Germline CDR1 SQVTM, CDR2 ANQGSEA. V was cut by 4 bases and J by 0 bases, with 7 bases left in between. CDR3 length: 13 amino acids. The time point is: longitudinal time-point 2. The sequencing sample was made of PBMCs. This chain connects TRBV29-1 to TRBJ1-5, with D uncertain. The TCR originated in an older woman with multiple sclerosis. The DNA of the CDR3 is TGCAGCGTTGGGGAGAATAGCAATCAGCCCCAGCATTTT. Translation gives CSVGENSNQPQHF.